This passage covers 20 T cell receptor beta chains from one sample sequenced in a study of blood T cell repertoires in COVID-19. TCRdb's table, derived via immunoSEQ multiplex PCR, lists solely in-frame clones and lacks some. The profile covers some 150,000 clones, with roughly 87% appearing a single time and 3.9% taken by the ten largest. The sequenced material came from peripheral blood. The receptors stem from a woman aged 60 to 75 who had recovered from COVID-19.

This clone has only one observation. The chain links TRBV2 to TRBJ1-5, with TRBD1 as a possible D gene (6 bases). Deletions cut 6 bases from V and 0 bases from J, with 18 bases between. The germline V gene has CDR1 SNHLY and CDR2 FYNNEI. The CDR3 length is 17 residues. CDR3 loop: CASRETGTPDSNQPQHF. Here the CDR3 DNA reads TGTGCCAGCAGAGAAACCGGGACACCGGATAGCAATCAGCCCCAGCATTTT.

The CDR3 region has the DNA TGCGCCAGCACCCTTCCACAGGGACCCTCCTACAATGAGCAGTTCTTC. Translating it yields CASTLPQGPSYNEQFF. This chain connects TRBV5-1 to TRBJ2-1; a possible D gene is TRBD1 (6 bases). Germline CDR1 and CDR2: SGHRS and YFSETQ. With 6 bases removed from V and 0 bases from J, the gap between germline ends came to 16 bases. The CDR3 consists of 16 residues.

The V gene is TRBV5-5, the J gene TRBJ1-4; tentative D call: TRBD1 (5 bases). V shed 0 bases and J shed 0 bases, with 9 bases lying between them. Germline CDR1 reads SGHKS; CDR2 reads YYEKEE (reference sequence). The CDR3 length is 16 residues. The CDR3 sequence: CASSLGPRATNEKLFF. CDR3 bases: TGTGCCAGCAGCTTGGGCCCCAGGGCAACTAATGAAAAACTGTTTTTT.

CDR3 bases: TGTGCCAGCTCACCGGGACTAGCCCGGAACAATGAGCAGTTCTTC. It translates to CASSPGLARNNEQFF. This chain joins TRBV18 and TRBJ2-1; 9 bases are a match to TRBD2. Germline V gives CDR1 KGHSH, CDR2 LQKENI. The CDR3 covers 15 residues. The V gene end was trimmed by 3 bases and the J gene end by 5 bases; junction bases not matched to a gene: 5.

V is TRBV6-4 and J is TRBJ2-1, with D possibly TRBD1 on 6 matching bases. Germline CDR1 reads MRHNA; CDR2 reads SNTAGT. V lost 3 bases and J 3 bases, leaving 12 bases between the germline ends. The CDR3 is 15 residues long. The CDR3 sequence: CASSEQGSSYNEQFF. The CDR3 DNA sequence: TGTGCCAGCAGTGAACAGGGTAGTAGCTACAATGAGCAGTTCTTC.

The chain has TRBV7-3 and TRBJ2-3; 8 bases are shared with TRBD2. V shed 4 bases and J 2 bases; nucleotides not matched to a gene: 8. The germline CDR1 and CDR2 sequences are SGHTA and FQGTGA. The CDR3 spans 16 residues. The CDR3 DNA reads as TGTGCCAGCAGCTCACATTCGGGGGGGACCACAGATACGCAGTATTTT. It encodes CASSSHSGGTTDTQYF.

The chain links TRBV28 to TRBJ1-1; no firm D call. There are 19 residues in the CDR3. Germline loops: CDR1 MDHEN, CDR2 SYDVKM. V was pared by 5 bases and J by 0 bases, with 25 bases between. CDR3 sequence: CASSTGSGPVLAMNTEAFF. The CDR3 bases are TGTGCCAGCAGTACCGGCAGCGGCCCCGTATTGGCAATGAACACTGAAGCTTTCTTT. Looking up the rest from reference TRBV28 and TRBJ1-1 gives the full variable domain: DVKVTQSSRYLVKRTGEKVFLECVQDMDHENMFWYRQDPGLGLRLIYFSYDVKMKEKGDIPEGYSVSREKKERFSLILESASTNQTSMYLCASSTGSGPVLAMNTEAFFGQGTRLTVV.

The gene calls are TRBV5-1 and TRBJ1-2, with 10 bases matching TRBD1. The CDR3 loop spans 14 amino acids. V shed 4 bases, J shed 4 bases, and the junction held 4 bases outside the gene matches. Germline CDR1 SGHRS, CDR2 YFSETQ. The CDR3 region has the DNA TGCGCCAGCAGCCCGGGACAGGGGACCTATGGCTACACCTTC. It encodes CASSPGQGTYGYTF.

This clone was seen a single time. The chain links TRBV28 to TRBJ2-7, with TRBD1 matching over 8 bases. V shed 5 bases, J shed 3 bases, and the junction held 9 bases outside the gene matches. CDR3 length equals 15 residues. Per the germline V gene, CDR1 is MDHEN and CDR2 is SYDVKM. The CDR3 loop is CASSPQGGLFYEQYF. The CDR3 nucleotides read TGTGCCAGCAGTCCACAGGGGGGACTTTTCTACGAGCAGTACTTC.

The CDR3 is CASSPAAGTQETQYF. The CDR3 DNA reads TGCGCCAGCAGCCCTGCCGCGGGAACTCAAGAGACCCAGTACTTC. The V gene is TRBV5-1, the J gene TRBJ2-5, with TRBD2 as a possible D gene (6 bases). With 4 bases removed from V and 2 bases from J, the gap between germline ends came to 15 bases. This CDR3 region has 15 residues. CDR1 and CDR2 from the germline V gene are SGHRS and YFSETQ.

V gene TRBV29-1 combines with J gene TRBJ2-3; a possible D gene is TRBD1 (5 bases). Trimming pared 5 bases from V and 2 bases from J, leaving 11 bases between. Germline lookup yields CDR1 SQVTM and CDR2 ANQGSEA. The CDR3 is 13 amino acids. The CDR3 reads CSVRQTYTDTQYF. The CDR3, as DNA: TGCAGCGTTCGACAGACTTACACAGATACGCAGTATTTT.

This sequence joins TRBV5-1 and TRBJ1-4; 10 bases fit TRBD1. The V segment lost 4 bases and the J segment 7 bases; nucleotides outside the gene matches: 4. CDR1 is SGHRS and CDR2 is YFSETQ in the germline V gene. The CDR3 is 14 residues long. CDR3 sequence reads: CASSQTGGREKLFF. DNA of the CDR3: TGCGCCAGCAGCCAGACAGGGGGCCGTGAAAAACTGTTTTTT.

This clone was seen only once. The chain joins TRBV23-1 to TRBJ2-5; 8 bases are shared with TRBD2. TRBV23-1 carries the ORF label, with uncertain function. The V and J ends lost 3 bases and 4 bases, in that order; junction bases with no gene match: 13. This CDR3 is 17 amino acids long. The CDR3 DNA sequence: TGCGCCAGCAGTCATTCCGGGACTAGTGAGGGGGGAGAGACCCAGTACTTC. This gives the protein CASSHSGTSEGGETQYF.

The V gene is TRBV11-1, the J gene TRBJ2-7, with 9 nucleotides matching TRBD1. The CDR3 consists of 14 residues. The V and J ends lost 4 bases and 3 bases, in that order; junction bases with no gene match: 4. In germline, CDR1 is SGHAT, CDR2 FQDESV (reference sequence). CDR3 sequence (DNA): TGTGCCAGCAGCTCGGGACAGGGATACTACGAGCAGTACTTC. Its translation: CASSSGQGYYEQYF.

V and J are TRBV5-8 and TRBJ1-5; tentative D call: TRBD1 (5 bases). V was cut by 5 bases and J by 4 bases, with 16 bases left in between. This CDR3 has 15 residues. The V gene's germline CDR1 is SGHTS and CDR2 YDEGEE. The CDR3 protein is CASSRLDSGNQPQHF. For the CDR3, the DNA is TGTGCCAGCAGTCGTCTTGACAGTGGAAATCAGCCCCAGCATTTT. The variable domain in full, completed from reference TRBV5-8 and TRBJ1-5, reads EAGVTQSPTHLIKTRGQQATLRCSPISGHTSVYWYQQALGLGLQFLLWYDEGEERNRGNFPPRFSGRQFPNYSSELNVNALELEDSALYLCASSRLDSGNQPQHFGDGTRLSIL.

CDR3 amino acids: CASSVRWGTSGANNEQFF. The CDR3 DNA is TGTGCCAGCAGCGTCCGATGGGGGACTAGCGGGGCCAACAATGAGCAGTTCTTC. The chain links TRBV9 to TRBJ2-1; 13 nucleotides align to TRBD2. The CDR3 extends over 18 amino acids. CDR1 is SGDLS, CDR2 YYNGEE, per germline. V lost 2 bases to trimming and J lost 5 bases; unmatched junction nucleotides: 10.

V and J are TRBV30 and TRBJ2-5; D remains ambiguous. The CDR3 runs to 16 residues. Trimming pared 0 bases from V and 2 bases from J, leaving 16 bases between. CDR1 and CDR2 from the germline V gene are GTSNPN and SVGIG (reference sequence). The CDR3 DNA follows: TGTGCCTGGAGTGTACCCCTGGTGGCAGGACAAGAGACCCAGTACTTC. Translated: CAWSVPLVAGQETQYF.

Only one count was recorded for this clone. The CDR3 coding sequence is TGTGCCAGCAGCAATCGGACAGGGGGCTCTAGGAGCAATCAGCCCCAGCATTTT. Protein sequence: CASSNRTGGSRSNQPQHF. V is TRBV21-1 and J is TRBJ1-5; the table's D call, TRBD1, has no DNA check behind it. TRBV21-1 is a documented pseudogene. The CDR3 is made up of 18 amino acids.

The chain links TRBV6-1 to TRBJ1-2, with D possibly being TRBD1 (5 bases). Germline CDR1 reads MNHNS; CDR2 reads SASEGT. The V end was cut by 3 bases, the J end by 0 bases, with 11 bases between. The CDR3 runs 15 residues. CDR3 bases: TGTGCCAGCAGTGAGGCTGGGGCAGCTAACTATGGCTACACCTTC. Translation: CASSEAGAANYGYTF.

This clone was counted a single time. J is TRBJ2-7 and V is TRBV11-2; 8 positions match TRBD1. Germline V gene lookup returns CDR1 SGHAT and CDR2 FQNNGV. V lost 5 bases and J lost 5; bases outside the gene matches: 8. CDR3 length: 14 amino acids. As DNA, the CDR3 is TGTGCCAGCAGCCCCGCCAGGGGGCGAAACGAGCAGTACTTC. It translates to CASSPARGRNEQYF. The whole variable domain, filled in from reference TRBV11-2 and TRBJ2-7, reads EAGVAQSPRYKIIEKRQSVAFWCNPISGHATLYWYQQILGQGPKLLIQFQNNGVVDDSQLPKDRFSAERLKGVDSTLKIQPAKLEDSAVYLCASSPARGRNEQYFGPGTRLTVT.